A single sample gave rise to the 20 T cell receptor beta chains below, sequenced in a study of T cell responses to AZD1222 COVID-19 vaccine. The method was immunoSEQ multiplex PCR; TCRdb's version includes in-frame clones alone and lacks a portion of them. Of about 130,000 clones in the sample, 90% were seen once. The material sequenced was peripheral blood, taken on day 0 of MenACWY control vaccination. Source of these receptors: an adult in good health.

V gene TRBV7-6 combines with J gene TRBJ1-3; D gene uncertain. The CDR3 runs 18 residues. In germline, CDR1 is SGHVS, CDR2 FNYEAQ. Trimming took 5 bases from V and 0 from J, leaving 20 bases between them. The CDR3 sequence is CASSLGPRNKISGNTIYF. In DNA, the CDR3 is TGTGCCAGCAGCCTCGGACCAAGAAACAAAATCTCTGGAAACACCATATATTTT.

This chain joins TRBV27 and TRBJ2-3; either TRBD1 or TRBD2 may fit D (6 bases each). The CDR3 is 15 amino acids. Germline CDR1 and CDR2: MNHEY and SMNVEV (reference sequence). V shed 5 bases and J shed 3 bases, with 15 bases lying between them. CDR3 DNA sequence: TGTGCCAGCAGTATTGGGGGGCGCGGTACAGATACGCAGTATTTT. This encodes CASSIGGRGTDTQYF.

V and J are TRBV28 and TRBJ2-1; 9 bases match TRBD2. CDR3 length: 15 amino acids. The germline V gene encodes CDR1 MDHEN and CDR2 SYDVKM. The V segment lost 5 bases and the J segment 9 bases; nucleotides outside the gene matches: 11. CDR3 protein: CASSIGGGDKGEQFF. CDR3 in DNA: TGTGCCAGCAGTATTGGCGGGGGGGATAAGGGTGAGCAGTTCTTC. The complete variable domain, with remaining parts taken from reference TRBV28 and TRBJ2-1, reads DVKVTQSSRYLVKRTGEKVFLECVQDMDHENMFWYRQDPGLGLRLIYFSYDVKMKEKGDIPEGYSVSREKKERFSLILESASTNQTSMYLCASSIGGGDKGEQFFGPGTRLTVL.

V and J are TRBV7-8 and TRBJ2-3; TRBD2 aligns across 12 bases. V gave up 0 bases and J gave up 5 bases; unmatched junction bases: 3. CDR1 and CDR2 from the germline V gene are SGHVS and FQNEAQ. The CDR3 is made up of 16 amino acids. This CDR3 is CASSLATSGGRDTQYF. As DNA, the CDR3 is TGTGCCAGCAGCTTAGCGACTAGCGGGGGACGAGATACGCAGTATTTT.

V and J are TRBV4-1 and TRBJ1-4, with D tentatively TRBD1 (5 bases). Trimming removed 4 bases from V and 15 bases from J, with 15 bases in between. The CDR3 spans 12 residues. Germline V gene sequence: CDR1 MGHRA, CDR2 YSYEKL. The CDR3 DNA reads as TGCGCCAGCAGCCTGACGGAGGGGCGGTTGTTTTTT. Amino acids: CASSLTEGRLFF.

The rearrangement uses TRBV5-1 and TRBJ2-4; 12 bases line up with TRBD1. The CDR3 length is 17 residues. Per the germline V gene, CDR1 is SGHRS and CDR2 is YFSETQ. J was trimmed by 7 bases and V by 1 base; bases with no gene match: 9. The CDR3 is CASSLRTGQGALNIQYF. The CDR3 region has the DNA TGCGCCAGCAGCTTGAGGACGGGACAGGGGGCTTTGAACATTCAGTACTTC.

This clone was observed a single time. The CDR3 region is CSVEGLAYNEQFF. DNA of the CDR3: TGCAGCGTTGAAGGACTAGCATACAATGAGCAGTTCTTC. The V and J genes are TRBV29-1 and TRBJ2-1; 7 nucleotides agree with TRBD2. The CDR3 extends over 13 amino acids. Germline V lookup: CDR1 SQVTM, CDR2 ANQGSEA. Trimming removed 1 base from V and 4 bases from J; junction bases left unmatched: 1.

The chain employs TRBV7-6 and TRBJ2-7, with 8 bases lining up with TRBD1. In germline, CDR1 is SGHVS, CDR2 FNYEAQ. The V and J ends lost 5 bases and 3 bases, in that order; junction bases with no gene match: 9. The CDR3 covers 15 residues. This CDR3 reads CASSPLTGAYYEQYF. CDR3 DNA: TGTGCCAGCAGCCCGCTGACAGGGGCCTACTACGAGCAGTACTTC.

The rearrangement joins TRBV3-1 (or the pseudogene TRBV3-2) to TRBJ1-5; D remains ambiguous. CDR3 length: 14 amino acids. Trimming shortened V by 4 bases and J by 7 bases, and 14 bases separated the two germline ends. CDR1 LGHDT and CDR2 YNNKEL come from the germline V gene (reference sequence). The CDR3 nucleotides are TGTGCCAGCAGCCGACGTAACAGTGGCCAGCCCCAGCATTTT. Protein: CASSRRNSGQPQHF.

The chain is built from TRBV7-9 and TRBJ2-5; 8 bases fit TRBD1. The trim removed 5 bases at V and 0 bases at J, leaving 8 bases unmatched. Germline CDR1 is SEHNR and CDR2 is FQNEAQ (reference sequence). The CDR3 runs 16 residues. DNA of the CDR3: TGTGCCAGCAGCCAACCGGGACAGGCCGACCAAGAGACCCAGTACTTC. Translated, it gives CASSQPGQADQETQYF.

CDR3 sequence reads: CASSQLSSYNEQFF. CDR3 nucleotide sequence: TGTGCCAGCAGCCAACTGAGCTCCTACAATGAGCAGTTCTTC. The chain combines TRBV14 with TRBJ2-1; D remains unclear. The CDR3 loop spans 14 amino acids. V lost 2 bases and J lost 0, with 5 bases in between. From germline, CDR1 is SGHDN and CDR2 FVKESK.

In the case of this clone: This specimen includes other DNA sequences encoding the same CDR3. CDR3 amino acids: CASSLTRYNEQFF. As DNA, the CDR3 is TGTGCCAGCAGCTTAACGCGTTACAATGAGCAGTTCTTC. The chain is built from TRBV7-3 and TRBJ2-1, with D uncertain. CDR3 length: 13 amino acids. V lost 0 bases, J lost 4 bases, and 4 bases lay in between. Germline loops: CDR1 SGHTA, CDR2 FQGTGA.

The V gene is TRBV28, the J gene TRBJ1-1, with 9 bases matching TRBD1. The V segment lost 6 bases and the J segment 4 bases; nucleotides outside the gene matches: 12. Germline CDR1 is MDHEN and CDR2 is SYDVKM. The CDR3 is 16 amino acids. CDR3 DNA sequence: TGTGCCAGCAGACCACAGGGGGCGCGGGGGGGCACTGAAGCTTTCTTT. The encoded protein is CASRPQGARGGTEAFF.

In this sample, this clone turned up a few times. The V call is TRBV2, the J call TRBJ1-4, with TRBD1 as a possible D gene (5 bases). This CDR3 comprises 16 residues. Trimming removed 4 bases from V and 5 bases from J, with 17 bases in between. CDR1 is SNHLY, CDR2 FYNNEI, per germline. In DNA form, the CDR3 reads TGTGCCAGCAGTGGACTAATGTGGGGGAAAAATGAAAAACTGTTTTTT. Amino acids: CASSGLMWGKNEKLFF.

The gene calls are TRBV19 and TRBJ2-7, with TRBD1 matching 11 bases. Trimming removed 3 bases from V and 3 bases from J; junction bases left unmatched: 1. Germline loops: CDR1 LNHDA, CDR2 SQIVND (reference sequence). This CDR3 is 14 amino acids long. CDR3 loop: CASSIGTGGYEQYF. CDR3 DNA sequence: TGTGCCAGTAGTATCGGGACAGGGGGCTACGAGCAGTACTTC.

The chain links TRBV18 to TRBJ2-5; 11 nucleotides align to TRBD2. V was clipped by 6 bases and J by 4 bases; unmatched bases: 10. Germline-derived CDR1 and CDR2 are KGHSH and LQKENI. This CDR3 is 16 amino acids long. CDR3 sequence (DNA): TGTGCCAGCTCGCCTAATCCCCTAGCGGGGGGAGAGACCCAGTACTTC. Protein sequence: CASSPNPLAGGETQYF.

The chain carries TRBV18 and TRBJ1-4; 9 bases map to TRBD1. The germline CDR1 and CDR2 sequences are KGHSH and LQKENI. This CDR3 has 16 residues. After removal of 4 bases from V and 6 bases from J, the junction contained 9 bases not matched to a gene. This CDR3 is CASSLIGQGSDEKLFF. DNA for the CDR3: TGTGCCAGCTCACTAATTGGACAGGGGTCCGATGAAAAACTGTTTTTT.

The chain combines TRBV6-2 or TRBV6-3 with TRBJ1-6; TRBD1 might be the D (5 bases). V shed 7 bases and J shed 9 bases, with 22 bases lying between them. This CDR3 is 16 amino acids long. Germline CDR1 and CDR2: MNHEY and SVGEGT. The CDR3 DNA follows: TGTGCCAGCACCCCCCACGGGGTGGGGGGATCTTCACCCCTCCACTTT. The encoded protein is CASTPHGVGGSSPLHF.

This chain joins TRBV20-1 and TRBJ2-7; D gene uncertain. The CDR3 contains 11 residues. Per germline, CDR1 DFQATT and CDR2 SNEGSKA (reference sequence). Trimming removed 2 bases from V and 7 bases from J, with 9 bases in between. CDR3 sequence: CSARTPWEQYV. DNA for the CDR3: TGCAGTGCTAGAACCCCGTGGGAGCAGTACGTC.

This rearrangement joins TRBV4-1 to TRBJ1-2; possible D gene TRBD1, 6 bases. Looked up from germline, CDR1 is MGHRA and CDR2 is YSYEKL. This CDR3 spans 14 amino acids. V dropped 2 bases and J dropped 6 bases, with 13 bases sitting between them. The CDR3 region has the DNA TGCGCCAGCAGCCAACTTACAGGGTTGGATGGCTACACCTTC. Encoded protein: CASSQLTGLDGYTF.